Listed below are T cell receptor beta chains from one sample, sequenced in a study of blood T cell repertoires in COVID-19. Repertoires were generated with immunoSEQ multiplex PCR, while TCRdb's copy carries only in-frame clones and drops some. The table includes under 350,000 clones, 75% to 95% detected once. Sequenced material: peripheral blood. The receptors originated from a woman in her 30s with COVID-19, enrolled during active disease. CDR3s leave out the opening cysteine and the closing phenylalanine or tryptophan. Fields, in order: D gene, V gene, J gene, CDR3 protein. The D gene is left open where the match is weak.

>-|TRBV19|TRBJ1-5
ASARVDQPQH
>-|TRBV7-2|TRBJ2-1
ASSLRRHNEQF
>TRBD1|TRBV9|TRBJ1-1
ASSVNTGVSGPAF
>-|TRBV6-1|TRBJ1-1
ASSEQGTTEAF
>-|TRBV19|TRBJ2-3
ASKTVGSDTQY
>-|TRBV7-7|TRBJ2-2
ASRSPGGELF
>-|TRBV5-8|TRBJ1-3
ASSRGRYRERTGNTIY
>TRBD2|TRBV3-1/TRBV3-2|TRBJ2-7
ASSARTSGRAYEQY
>-|TRBV18|TRBJ1-3
ASSDGQLGTGNTIY
>-|TRBV6-5|TRBJ2-7
ASSYGAGKSYEQY
>TRBD1|TRBV16|TRBJ1-5
ASSPGQGRQPQH
>TRBD1|TRBV5-8|TRBJ2-5
ASSSRTGGGETQY
>TRBD2|TRBV7-8|TRBJ2-1
ASSKTSGSHNEQF
>-|TRBV25-1|TRBJ2-5
AATEAGIETQY
>TRBD2|TRBV28|TRBJ2-1
ASSKLAGGYNEQF
>-|TRBV6-1|TRBJ1-2
ASSEATGPFYGYT
>-|TRBV2|TRBJ2-7
ASSGERSYEQY